The clone carrying this TCR beta chain showed up many times. Its antigen is not known. CDR1 and CDR2 (germline): MDHEN, SYDVKM. Germline trimming cut 5 bases from V and 8 bases from J; bases unmatched to any gene: 9. This CDR3 comprises 15 residues. TCRdb ran MiXCR on the RT-PCR reads and lists one entry per CDR3 protein. The repertoire includes about 780,000 distinct CDR3 sequences, 15% to 20% of them detected once, and roughly a tenth sits in the top ten. This sample is part of a study of response to subunit inactivated influenza vaccine. Whole-study results and caveats: There was a suggestion from the authors that each seasonal influenza vaccination recruits few new T cells.

The receptor's source is a man aged 50 to 60 who received an inactivated influenza vaccine. This sequence joins TRBV28 and TRBJ1-2, with TRBD1 matching over 12 bases. This specimen consisted of PBMCs from blood, obtained less than 6 days after vaccination. The CDR3 sequence: CASSGVGQGAPGYTF. CDR3 coding DNA: TGTGCCAGCAGTGGGGTGGGACAGGGGGCACCCGGCTACACCTTC.